Following are 30 T cell receptor beta chains from one sample sequenced in a study of cytomegalovirus exposure and HLA in healthy donors. Assay: immunoSEQ multiplex PCR; the TCRdb copy retains only in-frame clones and omits some. Here the sample spans 55,000 to 85,000 clones, less than 95% being singletons. The sample was PBMCs. The receptor source for this set is a woman younger than 35 in good health and CMV-seronegative.

The CDR3 coding sequence is TGTGCCAGCGGGACAGGGGGTTCAGATACGCAGTATTTT. This sequence encodes CASGTGGSDTQYF. The chain employs TRBV27 and TRBJ2-3; TRBD1 matches at 11 bases. The CDR3 totals 13 residues. J gave up 4 bases and V 8 bases, and 2 bases lay outside the gene matches. Germline V lookup: CDR1 MNHEY, CDR2 SMNVEV (reference sequence).

The chain joins TRBV7-8 to TRBJ2-1; possible D gene TRBD2, 6 bases. Germline assignment: CDR1 SGHVS and CDR2 FQNEAQ. V was clipped by 5 bases and J by 6 bases, with 17 bases between them. The CDR3 extends over 15 amino acids. The CDR3 here is CASSPSVGEPNEQFF. Here the CDR3 DNA reads TGTGCCAGCAGCCCTAGCGTCGGGGAACCCAATGAGCAGTTCTTC.

The chain couples TRBV29-1 to TRBJ2-3, with 7 bases aligning to TRBD2. V shed 0 bases, J shed 0 bases, and the junction held 9 bases outside the gene matches. This CDR3 has 17 residues. Germline CDR1 SQVTM, CDR2 ANQGSEA. The CDR3: CSVEDPWAGVSTDTQYF. The CDR3 DNA sequence: TGCAGCGTTGAAGACCCGTGGGCGGGAGTGAGCACAGATACGCAGTATTTT.

V and J are TRBV18 and TRBJ1-2, with a possible D match to TRBD1 (5 bases). CDR1 is KGHSH, CDR2 LQKENI, per germline. Trimming took 6 bases from V and 3 from J, leaving 14 bases between them. The CDR3 runs to 14 residues. CDR3 coding DNA: TGTGCCAGCTCCCGAAAAGGGGTCGACTATGGCTACACCTTC. It is translated as CASSRKGVDYGYTF.

In this sample, this clone turned up a few times. The chain has TRBV5-4 and TRBJ2-2; D is perhaps TRBD2 (5 bases). CDR3 length equals 16 residues. CDR1 and CDR2 (germline): SGHNT, YYREEE (reference sequence). V was cut by 6 bases and J by 7 bases, with 22 bases left in between. Here the CDR3 reads CASTSEAVPKIGELFF. The CDR3 DNA follows: TGTGCCAGCACGTCCGAAGCGGTCCCAAAAATCGGGGAGCTGTTTTTT.

The chain carries TRBV2 and TRBJ1-6, with D maybe TRBD1 (5 bases). Germline V gene lookup returns CDR1 SNHLY and CDR2 FYNNEI. The CDR3 contains 12 residues. The CDR3 coding sequence is TGTGCTGGCGGGGGTGAGGTTTCACCCCTCCACTTT. This encodes CAGGGEVSPLHF.

The CDR3: CASSTVAGREETQYF. The CDR3 coding sequence is TGTGCCAGTAGTACCGTAGCGGGGAGGGAGGAGACCCAGTACTTC. This chain links TRBV19 with TRBJ2-5; 8 bases match TRBD2. The CDR3 consists of 15 residues. Trimming cost V 4 bases and J 5 bases; bases outside gene matches: 9. Germline CDR1 and CDR2: LNHDA and SQIVND (reference sequence).

The V and J genes are TRBV19 and TRBJ2-7; TRBD1 agrees at 9 bases. The CDR3 runs 13 residues. The germline CDR1 and CDR2 sequences are LNHDA and SQIVND (reference sequence). V shed 4 bases and J 7 bases; nucleotides not matched to a gene: 5. CDR3 region: CASSKDRGLEQYF. In DNA, the CDR3 is TGTGCCAGTAGTAAGGACAGGGGTTTGGAGCAGTACTTC. The whole variable domain, remainder taken from reference TRBV19 and TRBJ2-7, is DGGITQSPKYLFRKEGQNVTLSCEQNLNHDAMYWYRQDPGQGLRLIYYSQIVNDFQKGDIAEGYSVSREKKESFPLTVTSAQKNPTAFYLCASSKDRGLEQYFGPGTRLTVT.

This sequence joins TRBV5-6 and TRBJ2-7; TRBD1 matches 7 bases. This CDR3 spans 15 amino acids. Germline lookup yields CDR1 SGHDT and CDR2 YYEEEE. V dropped 5 bases and J dropped 0; count of bases not matched to a gene: 8. DNA for the CDR3: TGTGCCAGCAGATCTGCGACAGGGAACTCCTACGAGCAGTACTTC. Its protein is CASRSATGNSYEQYF.

This clone was seen a single time. The chain joins TRBV5-1 to TRBJ2-1; 10 bases are shared with TRBD1. CDR1 and CDR2 from the germline V gene are SGHRS and YFSETQ. V lost 0 bases to trimming and J lost 8 bases; unmatched junction nucleotides: 14. The CDR3 runs 18 residues. The CDR3, as DNA: TGCGCCAGCAGCTTGGCTATGACAGGGGGCAACAGGGTGGATGAGCAGTTCTTC. Its translation: CASSLAMTGGNRVDEQFF.

The chain uses TRBV5-6 and TRBJ2-4, with D tentatively TRBD2 (6 bases). In germline, CDR1 is SGHDT, CDR2 YYEEEE. V shed 4 bases and J shed 4 bases, with 12 bases lying between them. The CDR3 contains 14 residues. The CDR3 DNA reads as TGTGCCAGCAGCCCTGACGGGAGTAAAAACATTCAGTACTTC. Its translation: CASSPDGSKNIQYF.

J is TRBJ1-1 and V is TRBV28; D is possibly TRBD1 (6 bases). The length of the CDR3 is 17 residues. V dropped 7 bases and J dropped 0 bases, with 21 bases sitting between them. CDR1 and CDR2 (germline): MDHEN, SYDVKM. The CDR3 reads CASNKYSSGDMNTEAFF. For the CDR3, the DNA is TGTGCCAGCAACAAATACAGCTCAGGGGACATGAACACTGAAGCTTTCTTT.

The chain uses TRBV7-2 and TRBJ1-6; D possibly corresponds to TRBD1 (6 bases). Germline V CDR1 and CDR2: SGHTA, FQGNSA. Between the trimmed V and J ends, which lost 4 bases and 14 bases, there was a span of 21 bases. The CDR3 extends over 15 amino acids. CDR3 sequence reads: CASSSRGGRFRTLHF. In DNA form, the CDR3 reads TGTGCCAGCAGCTCGAGGGGGGGCCGCTTTAGAACCCTCCACTTT.

The chain recombines TRBV5-5 with TRBJ1-1; possibly TRBD1 for D (5 bases). The CDR3 runs to 13 residues. V was pared by 4 bases and J by 5 bases, with 12 bases between. CDR1 is SGHKS and CDR2 is YYEKEE in the germline V gene (reference sequence). CDR3 sequence reads: CASSLQRTTEAFF. CDR3 DNA sequence: TGTGCCAGCAGCCTACAGAGGACAACTGAAGCTTTCTTT.

The chain links TRBV5-6 to TRBJ2-3, with 10 bases aligning to TRBD2. This CDR3 comprises 18 residues. V trimming: 5 bases; J trimming: 4 bases; junction bases outside the gene matches: 16. Germline-derived CDR1 and CDR2 are SGHDT and YYEEEE. The CDR3 loop reads CASSITGDSGGLADTQYF. CDR3 sequence (DNA): TGTGCCAGCAGTATCACAGGGGATAGCGGGGGGCTAGCAGATACGCAGTATTTT.

This chain uses TRBV6-1 with TRBJ2-2; 7 bases are a match to TRBD1. CDR3 size: 17 residues. V lost 3 bases to trimming and J lost 3 bases; unmatched junction nucleotides: 10. The germline V gene has CDR1 MNHNS and CDR2 SASEGT. The CDR3 DNA reads as TGTGCCAGCAGTGAGGGCGACATCACAGGGGACACCGGGGAGCTGTTTTTT. Translated, it gives CASSEGDITGDTGELFF.

In this sample, this clone turned up once. The chain has TRBV7-2 and TRBJ2-1; 9 positions agree with TRBD1. The length of the CDR3 is 15 residues. Looked up from germline, CDR1 is SGHTA and CDR2 is FQGNSA. With V trimmed by 3 bases and J by 8 bases, 8 bases remained unmatched. The CDR3 loop is CASSFDRGGFYEQFF. In DNA form, the CDR3 reads TGTGCCAGCAGCTTCGACAGGGGGGGGTTCTATGAGCAGTTCTTC.

DNA for the CDR3: TGTGCCAGCAGTCTCGGGACAGGGGTTAAACAGGGTGGCTACACCTTC. Its translation: CASSLGTGVKQGGYTF. The chain is built from TRBV28 and TRBJ1-2, with 10 bases fitting TRBD1. This CDR3 region has 16 residues. With 5 bases clipped from V and 7 bases from J, the junction kept 13 bases outside the gene matches. Germline assignment: CDR1 MDHEN and CDR2 SYDVKM.

The J gene is TRBJ2-7, the V gene TRBV10-3, with TRBD2 matching 10 bases. V was pared by 6 bases and J by 9 bases, with 11 bases of the junction left unmatched. The CDR3 consists of 14 residues. Germline V gene sequence: CDR1 ENHRY, CDR2 SYGVKD. The CDR3 loop is CAIRASGSGGAQYF. CDR3 nucleotides: TGTGCCATCAGGGCTAGCGGGAGCGGCGGGGCGCAGTACTTC.

The gene calls are TRBV7-2 and TRBJ2-5; the D is unclear. Germline CDR1 is SGHTA and CDR2 is FQGNSA. The germline V and J ends were trimmed by 3 bases and 3 bases, with 8 bases remaining between them. The CDR3 runs to 13 residues. The CDR3 loop is CASSFYREETQYF. In DNA form, the CDR3 reads TGTGCCAGCAGCTTTTACCGGGAAGAGACCCAGTACTTC.

The count of this clone is one. This rearrangement joins TRBV15 to TRBJ2-1; possibly TRBD2 for D (5 bases). The CDR3 has 18 amino acids. Trimming took off 1 base at V and 0 bases at J, with 16 bases between the two ends. CDR1 and CDR2 from the germline V gene are LNHNV and YYDKDF (reference sequence). CDR3 loop: CATSRGLGGLGSYNEQFF. In DNA form, the CDR3 reads TGTGCCACCAGCAGAGGGTTGGGCGGACTGGGCTCCTACAATGAGCAGTTCTTC.

The chain has TRBV14 and TRBJ2-1; the match to TRBD2 covers 8 bases. The V and J ends lost 1 base and 6 bases, in that order; junction bases with no gene match: 5. The CDR3 has 15 residues. Germline CDR1 is SGHDN and CDR2 is FVKESK. The CDR3 spells CASSQVSGISNEQFF. CDR3 sequence (DNA): TGTGCCAGCAGCCAAGTTAGCGGGATCTCCAATGAGCAGTTCTTC.

This clone was recorded only once. V is TRBV4-3 and J is TRBJ2-1, with TRBD2 as a possible D gene (6 bases). Germline CDR1 reads LGHNA; CDR2 reads YSLEER. Trimming removed 3 bases at V and 10 bases at J, with 19 bases between. The CDR3 extends over 15 amino acids. The CDR3 DNA sequence: TGCGCCAGCAGCCACCCGGGGGAAGTCACTGGGGAGCAGTTCTTC. This translates into CASSHPGEVTGEQFF.

This clone was picked up one time. The V call is TRBV7-8, the J call TRBJ2-5; TRBD2 matches at 12 bases. V lost 2 bases to trimming and J lost 1 base; unmatched junction nucleotides: 8. The germline gives CDR1 SGHVS, CDR2 FQNEAQ. This CDR3 spans 18 amino acids. CDR3: CASSLRLAGGLTQETQYF. For the CDR3, the DNA is TGTGCCAGCAGCTTAAGGCTAGCGGGAGGGTTGACCCAAGAGACCCAGTACTTC. Based on the CDR3 plus reference TRBV7-8 and TRBJ2-5, the full variable domain is GAGVSQSPRYKVAKRGQDVALRCDPISGHVSLFWYQQALGQGPEFLTYFQNEAQLDKSGLPSDRFFAERPEGSVSTLKIQRTQQEDSAVYLCASSLRLAGGLTQETQYFGPGTRLLVL.

The gene calls are TRBV29-1 and TRBJ2-5; 8 nucleotides line up with TRBD2. Unmatched junction bases numbered 5, after V lost 1 base and J lost 4 bases. Germline values: CDR1 SQVTM, CDR2 ANQGSEA. This CDR3 spans 14 amino acids. The CDR3 is CSVEGGLAGETQYF. For the CDR3, the DNA is TGCAGCGTTGAAGGAGGGCTAGCGGGAGAGACCCAGTACTTC.

The chain is built from TRBV18 and TRBJ2-5; weak D call: TRBD2 (6 bases). The ends were cut back, 3 bases at V and 3 bases at J, with 17 bases in the middle. The CDR3 is made up of 16 amino acids. The V gene's germline CDR1 is KGHSH and CDR2 LQKENI. The CDR3 bases are TGTGCCAGCTCACCGGTAGGAGGAGGGACCGAAGAGACCCAGTACTTC. Its translation is CASSPVGGGTEETQYF.

This chain joins TRBV6-1 and TRBJ2-1; 7 nucleotides match TRBD1. V shed 6 bases, J shed 4 bases, and the junction held 6 bases outside the gene matches. The CDR3 sequence is 14 residues long. Germline V gene data show CDR1 as MNHNS and CDR2 as SASEGT. CDR3 in amino acids: CASSRQTGYNEQFF. As DNA, the CDR3 is TGTGCCAGCAGCCGACAGACAGGGTACAATGAGCAGTTCTTC.

V and J are TRBV7-2 and TRBJ2-3, with TRBD2 matching 13 bases. The germline CDR1 and CDR2 sequences are SGHTA and FQGNSA. This CDR3 has 14 residues. Trimming removed 6 bases from V and 6 bases from J; junction bases left unmatched: 3. The CDR3: CASRLAGGPDTQYF. The CDR3 bases are TGTGCCAGCAGACTAGCGGGGGGGCCTGATACGCAGTATTTT.

The V call is TRBV7-9, the J call TRBJ1-3; D is ambiguous. Trimming left V 6 bases short and J 0 bases short, with 6 bases between. Germline V lookup: CDR1 SEHNR, CDR2 FQNEAQ (reference sequence). The CDR3 sequence is 13 residues long. The CDR3 sequence is CASREGSGNTIYF. In DNA form, the CDR3 reads TGTGCCAGCAGGGAGGGCTCTGGAAACACCATATATTTT.

This chain links TRBV11-2 with TRBJ2-3, with 8 bases aligning to TRBD2. The CDR3 contains 13 residues. Germline CDR1 reads SGHAT; CDR2 reads FQNNGV. The ends lost 3 bases at V and 5 bases at J; junction bases unmatched: 1. CDR3: CASSLTSEDTQYF. CDR3 sequence (DNA): TGTGCCAGCAGCTTGACTAGCGAAGATACGCAGTATTTT. Supplemented by reference TRBV11-2 and TRBJ2-3, the full variable domain reads EAGVAQSPRYKIIEKRQSVAFWCNPISGHATLYWYQQILGQGPKLLIQFQNNGVVDDSQLPKDRFSAERLKGVDSTLKIQPAKLEDSAVYLCASSLTSEDTQYFGPGTRLTVL.